This T cell receptor (beta chain) was captured by sequencing in a study of beta chain features in type 1 diabetes. Notes on the study in general: Researchers report that Type 1 diabetes patients had moderately but significantly shorter TCRB CDR3s across all four CD4+ subsets.

The investigators reverse transcribed all of the isolated RNA, so they sequenced expressed TCRB transcripts. Only in-frame clones appear in the TCRdb table, and some are missing; sequencing was by immunoSEQ multiplex PCR. The data show 350,000 to 400,000 clones, around 12% seen once. This clone was found a few times. Its specificity is unknown. This TCR was recovered from a young woman with type 1 diabetes. Sample: naive CD4+ T cells from blood.

The CDR3 protein is CASGGTGGYEQYF. CDR3 in DNA: TGTGCCAGCGGGGGGACAGGGGGCTACGAGCAGTACTTC. The rearrangement links TRBV11-2 to TRBJ2-7; 11 nucleotides line up with TRBD1. CDR1 SGHAT and CDR2 FQNNGV come from the germline V gene. The V segment lost 8 bases and the J segment 3 bases; nucleotides outside the gene matches: 3. This CDR3 has 13 amino acids.